This T cell receptor (beta chain) is from a study of blood T cell repertoires in COVID-19. Across the whole study: COVID-19 samples, acute and convalescent, were from the United States, Italy and Spain. Nucleic acid was either cDNA or gDNA, and it came from T cells, B-cell-depleted T cells, or PBMCs.

This CDR3 contains 20 residues. Germline CDR1 KGHDR, CDR2 SFDVKD. The trim removed 3 bases at V and 3 bases at J, leaving 17 bases unmatched. As processed by the authors: Estimates of nucleated cell counts were drawn from the amplification of reference gene primers. Assay: immunoSEQ multiplex PCR; the TCRdb copy retains only in-frame clones and omits some. V, J and clone size are those of that table, while D and trimming were read from the DNA. The sample consists of about 43,000 clones, roughly nine tenths of them appearing once. The sequencing sample was made of peripheral blood. This receptor was obtained from a human donor in a cohort sampled during active COVID-19. The chain employs TRBV24-1 and TRBJ2-2, with 8 bases fitting TRBD2. In nucleotides, the CDR3 is TGTGCCACCAGTGATACAGGGATCGAGTCGGGGGGGCCGTACACCGGGGAGCTGTTTTTT. As protein: CATSDTGIESGGPYTGELFF.